A single sample is the source of the 21 T cell receptor beta chains below, sequenced in a study of cytomegalovirus exposure and HLA in healthy donors. Use of 60 Vbeta and 13 Jbeta primers characterized the PCR. Some clones are missing from TCRdb's copy, which holds only in-frame ones; the method was immunoSEQ multiplex PCR. The repertoire holds under 90,000 clones, with about 67% as singletons. The source material was PBMCs. All receptors come from a man in his forties in good health and CMV-seropositive.

This clone came up many times. The chain couples TRBV7-6 to TRBJ2-3; 8 bases are shared with TRBD1. Per germline, CDR1 SGHVS and CDR2 FNYEAQ. The CDR3 contains 17 residues. The J segment lost 5 bases and the V segment lost 3 bases, leaving 13 bases of the junction unmatched. The CDR3 region has the DNA TGTGCCAGCAGCTTGAATGACGCGGCAGGGGGCCTAGATACGCAGTATTTT. This sequence encodes CASSLNDAAGGLDTQYF. Full variable domain (missing parts from reference TRBV7-6 and TRBJ2-3): GAGVSQSPRYKVTKRGQDVALRCDPISGHVSLYWYRQALGQGPEFLTYFNYEAQQDKSGLPNDRFSAERPEGSISTLTIQRTEQRDSAMYRCASSLNDAAGGLDTQYFGPGTRLTVL.

This clone was found once. The chain couples TRBV19 to TRBJ1-3, with 8 bases lining up with TRBD1. There are 14 residues in the CDR3. The germline gives CDR1 LNHDA, CDR2 SQIVND (reference sequence). V was clipped by 8 bases and J by 0 bases; unmatched bases: 3. The CDR3 nucleotides are TGTGCCAGTGGACAGGGCCTCTCTGGAAACACCATATATTTT. Amino acid sequence: CASGQGLSGNTIYF.

The gene calls are TRBV6-1 and TRBJ2-7; 12 positions agree with TRBD2. With 2 bases clipped from V and 1 base from J, the junction kept 6 bases outside the gene matches. The CDR3 extends over 17 amino acids. Germline V gene lookup returns CDR1 MNHNS and CDR2 SASEGT. In nucleotides, the CDR3 is TGTGCCAGCAGTGAACCCCGGACTAGCGGGGCTTCCTACGAGCAGTACTTC. The encoded protein is CASSEPRTSGASYEQYF.

The chain recombines TRBV30 with TRBJ1-2, with TRBD1 identical over 7 bases. Losses at the gene ends were 4 bases for V and 3 bases for J; bases not matched to a gene: 5. The CDR3 is made up of 13 amino acids. Per germline, CDR1 GTSNPN and CDR2 SVGIG (reference sequence). The DNA of the CDR3 is TGTGCCTGGAAGGTGGACAGGCACTATGGCTACACCTTC. Its translation: CAWKVDRHYGYTF.

This clone has only one observation. The chain employs TRBV7-3 and TRBJ2-3; D possibly corresponds to TRBD2 (5 bases). This CDR3 has 14 residues. The germline V gene encodes CDR1 SGHTA and CDR2 FQGTGA. V gave up 5 bases and J gave up 0 bases, with 9 bases separating them. CDR3 DNA: TGTGCCAGCAGCCCGCGGGCCAGCACAGATACGCAGTATTTT. This sequence encodes CASSPRASTDTQYF.

This chain connects TRBV15 to TRBJ1-1, with D uncertain. The CDR3 runs 15 residues. The V and J ends lost 0 bases and 1 base respectively, with 9 bases between them. Germline V lookup: CDR1 LNHNV, CDR2 YYDKDF (reference sequence). The CDR3 loop is CATSRDRGGNTEAFF. The CDR3 DNA reads TGTGCCACCAGCAGAGATCGGGGAGGGAACACTGAAGCTTTCTTT.

This rearrangement joins TRBV27 to TRBJ2-1, with D hard to call. Germline lookup yields CDR1 MNHEY and CDR2 SMNVEV (reference sequence). This CDR3 is 15 amino acids long. V lost 2 bases and J lost 0, with 8 bases in between. DNA for the CDR3: TGTGCCAGCAGTTTAGCGCAAAGCTCCTACAATGAGCAGTTCTTC. Amino acids: CASSLAQSSYNEQFF.

The chain combines TRBV30 with TRBJ1-2, with D unclear. This CDR3 has 13 residues. The germline gives CDR1 GTSNPN, CDR2 SVGIG (reference sequence). V was clipped by 2 bases and J by 8 bases, with 15 bases between them. DNA of the CDR3: TGTGCCTGGAGTCCCGGGAAGGACGGGGGCTACACCTTC. It specifies CAWSPGKDGGYTF. The full variable domain, completed using reference TRBV30 and TRBJ1-2, is SQTIHQWPATLVQPVGSPLSLECTVEGTSNPNLYWYRQAAGRGLQLLFYSVGIGQISSEVPQNLSASRPQDRQFILSSKKLLLSDSGFYLCAWSPGKDGGYTFGSGTRLTVV.

This chain joins TRBV5-1 and TRBJ2-3; 10 nucleotides line up with TRBD2. V dropped 5 bases and J dropped 4; count of bases not matched to a gene: 10. The CDR3 loop spans 16 amino acids. The germline CDR1 and CDR2 sequences are SGHRS and YFSETQ. CDR3 sequence (DNA): TGCGCCAGCAGGGTTGGGACTAGCGTAGGGGCAGATACGCAGTATTTT. Amino acid sequence: CASRVGTSVGADTQYF. Full variable domain (remainder filled in from reference TRBV5-1 and TRBJ2-3): KAGVTQTPRYLIKTRGQQVTLSCSPISGHRSVSWYQQTPGQGLQFLFEYFSETQRNKGNFPGRFSGRQFSNSRSEMNVSTLELGDSALYLCASRVGTSVGADTQYFGPGTRLTVL.

This clone was found a few times. J is TRBJ1-2 and V is TRBV30; D may be TRBD1 (5 bases). The V gene's germline CDR1 is GTSNPN and CDR2 SVGIG (reference sequence). The V end was cut by 0 bases, the J end by 4 bases, with 12 bases between. This CDR3 is built from 14 residues. As DNA, the CDR3 is TGTGCCTGGAGTGTAAACCAGGGAATCTATGGCTACACCTTC. Translating it yields CAWSVNQGIYGYTF. The full variable domain, its missing parts supplied by reference TRBV30 and TRBJ1-2, is SQTIHQWPATLVQPVGSPLSLECTVEGTSNPNLYWYRQAAGRGLQLLFYSVGIGQISSEVPQNLSASRPQDRQFILSSKKLLLSDSGFYLCAWSVNQGIYGYTFGSGTRLTVV.

This clone has only a few counts. The rearrangement joins TRBV5-1 to TRBJ2-6; D gene unclear. Trimming took 0 bases from V and 0 from J, leaving 4 bases between them. This CDR3 spans 15 amino acids. The germline gives CDR1 SGHRS, CDR2 YFSETQ. As DNA, the CDR3 is TGCGCCAGCAGCTTGGGGGCCTCTGGGGCCAACGTCCTGACTTTC. It is translated as CASSLGASGANVLTF.

This clone occurred a few times. The chain has TRBV7-2 and TRBJ2-3, with D uncertain. Trimming left V 5 bases short and J 2 bases short, with 5 bases between. Germline V gene data show CDR1 as SGHTA and CDR2 as FQGNSA. This CDR3 is built from 12 residues. The CDR3 coding sequence is TGTGCCAGCAGCCCCTTCACAGATACGCAGTATTTT. Translated, it gives CASSPFTDTQYF.

The V call is TRBV2, the J call TRBJ2-7; no reliable D call. Germline V gene data show CDR1 as SNHLY and CDR2 as FYNNEI. V dropped 0 bases and J dropped 3 bases, with 15 bases sitting between them. The CDR3 has 16 amino acids. The CDR3, as DNA: TGTGCCAGCAGTGAAGCGCTTCCGGGTGCCAGCTACGAGCAGTACTTC. It is translated as CASSEALPGASYEQYF.

The V call is TRBV19, the J call TRBJ2-1; the D is unclear. The length of the CDR3 is 14 residues. Trimming cost V 1 base and J 5 bases, with 9 bases left between them. Germline loops: CDR1 LNHDA, CDR2 SQIVND (reference sequence). The CDR3 sequence: CASSIVPRHNEQFF. CDR3 nucleotide sequence: TGTGCCAGTAGTATAGTCCCCCGTCACAATGAGCAGTTCTTC.

Only one count was recorded for this clone. The chain joins TRBV6-1 to TRBJ2-5; 9 nucleotides align to TRBD1. Germline lookup yields CDR1 MNHNS and CDR2 SASEGT. V shed 6 bases, J shed 4 bases, and the junction held 3 bases outside the gene matches. The CDR3 consists of 13 residues. The CDR3 DNA sequence: TGTGCCAGCAGACGGACAGGGGCAGAGACCCAGTACTTC. Translated: CASRRTGAETQYF.

The J gene is TRBJ1-1, the V gene TRBV18; the D is unclear. V was cut by 4 bases and J by 5 bases, with 14 bases left in between. Per the germline V gene, CDR1 is KGHSH and CDR2 is LQKENI. The CDR3 is 14 amino acids. CDR3 loop: CASSRGLGRTEAFF. The CDR3, as DNA: TGTGCCAGCTCACGCGGACTTGGTCGGACTGAAGCTTTCTTT.

The CDR3 here is CRGQGDYGYTF. CDR3 nucleotide sequence: TGCAGAGGACAGGGGGACTATGGCTACACCTTC. The chain uses TRBV20-1 and TRBJ1-2; 10 nucleotides match TRBD1. Germline-derived CDR1 and CDR2 are DFQATT and SNEGSKA (reference sequence). This CDR3 contains 11 residues.

This chain connects TRBV6-6 to TRBJ1-2; maybe TRBD1 (6 bases). The CDR3 covers 14 residues. V lost 6 bases, J lost 3 bases, and 14 bases lay in between. From germline, CDR1 is MNHNY and CDR2 SVGAGI (reference sequence). The CDR3 DNA sequence: TGTGCCAGCAGACCGGGACATTCGGACTATGGCTACACCTTC. This gives the protein CASRPGHSDYGYTF.

The V call is TRBV28, the J call TRBJ2-1; 8 nucleotides agree with TRBD2. V lost 8 bases to trimming and J lost 0 bases; unmatched junction nucleotides: 6. This CDR3 region has 15 residues. Germline V lookup: CDR1 MDHEN, CDR2 SYDVKM. The DNA of the CDR3 is TGTGCCAGCCGACGGGCGGGAGGCTCCTACAATGAGCAGTTCTTC. Protein product: CASRRAGGSYNEQFF. Combining the CDR3 with reference TRBV28 and TRBJ2-1 gives the whole variable domain DVKVTQSSRYLVKRTGEKVFLECVQDMDHENMFWYRQDPGLGLRLIYFSYDVKMKEKGDIPEGYSVSREKKERFSLILESASTNQTSMYLCASRRAGGSYNEQFFGPGTRLTVL.

The rearrangement uses TRBV28 and TRBJ1-1; 9 bases fit TRBD1. Germline values: CDR1 MDHEN, CDR2 SYDVKM. The trim removed 3 bases at V and 10 bases at J, leaving 6 bases unmatched. CDR3 length: 13 residues. CDR3 loop: CASSFGQGMGAFF. The CDR3 DNA follows: TGTGCCAGCAGTTTCGGACAGGGGATGGGAGCTTTCTTT.

This clone was detected only once. J is TRBJ2-4 and V is TRBV6-1, with 7 bases matching TRBD1. The CDR3 spans 18 residues. J was trimmed by 4 bases and V by 2 bases; bases with no gene match: 14. Looked up from germline, CDR1 is MNHNS and CDR2 is SASEGT. The CDR3 reads CASSEYGLFTGQKNIQYF. As DNA, the CDR3 is TGTGCCAGCAGTGAATATGGTTTGTTTACGGGACAGAAAAACATTCAGTACTTC.